This is a list of T cell receptor beta chains from one sample in a study of vaccination and CD4 T cells after COVID-19. Their antigens are not known. Using its own MiXCR run on the PCR reads, TCRdb lists one record per CDR3 protein. The data hold about 8,400 distinct CDR3 sequences, with more than 40% observed a single time. The material sequenced was CD4+ T cells from blood, cultured in vitro. These receptors were obtained from a human donor in good health. Both conserved end residues are part of each CDR3. Each record gives: V gene, D gene, clone size, J gene, CDR3 protein, CDR3 DNA. D genes are given only for firm matches. Not all rows give a size; the values are once, few, many and, for expanded clones, a class.

TRBV27	TRBD1	once	TRBJ1-1	CASSPNRGGTEAFF	TGTGCCAGCAGCCCCAACAGGGGTGGCACTGAAGCTTTCTTT
TRBV7-2	TRBD1	few	TRBJ1-2	CASSLISGQGGVYGYTF	TGTGCCAGCAGCTTAATTAGCGGACAGGGAGGAGTCTATGGCTACACCTTC
TRBV11-3	.	once	TRBJ2-5	CASSFGGEETQYF	TGTGCCAGCAGCTTCGGGGGCGAAGAGACCCAGTACTTC
TRBV6-4	TRBD2	.	TRBJ2-7	CASSQTSGALSNEQYF	TGTGCCAGCAGTCAAACTAGCGGGGCGCTGAGCAACGAGCAGTACTTC
TRBV6-4	TRBD1	.	TRBJ1-1	CASRTGPNTEAFF	TGTGCCAGCCGGACAGGACCGAACACTGAAGCTTTCTTT
TRBV11-2	TRBD2	.	TRBJ2-2	CASSLSGRRPGELFF	TGTGCCAGCAGCTTGAGCGGGAGGAGACCCGGGGAGCTGTTTTTT
TRBV21-1	.	.	TRBJ1-1	CASSKDAAFGKFAEAFF	TGTGCCAGCAGCAAAGATGCCGCGTTCGGGAAGTTCGCTGAAGCTTTCTTT
TRBV28	TRBD1	.	TRBJ1-2	CASSSGQGGYGYTF	TGTGCCAGCAGTTCAGGACAGGGTGGTTATGGCTACACCTTC
TRBV20-1	.	few	TRBJ1-3	CSAEGPGNTIYF	TGCAGTGCCGAGGGGCCCGGAAACACCATATATTTT
TRBV10-3	TRBD1	few	TRBJ1-1	CAIMGRGGFGEDTEAFF	TGTGCCATCATGGGCAGGGGGGGATTTGGTGAGGACACTGAAGCTTTCTTT